Below are 6 T cell receptor beta chains sequenced from a single sample in a study of blood T cell repertoires in COVID-19 (dated by TCRdb to the early 2020s). Receptors were amplified or captured by the immunoSEQ multiplex PCR assay. TCRdb provides this immuneACCESS table in a form limited to in-frame rearrangements. Some clones are lacking; in checked studies, under half of them reflect an unresolved V gene, and why the rest are absent is not known. A total of approximately 150,000 clones appear in this sample, approximately 89% of them only once. 1.7% of the sample comes from the top ten. Sequences were obtained from peripheral blood. The receptors shown here come from a woman between 50 and 59 years old with acute or convalescent COVID-19.

The chain couples TRBV7-9 to TRBJ1-2, with a tentative D call TRBD1 (5 bases). The CDR3 length is 17 residues. In germline, CDR1 is SEHNR, CDR2 FQNEAQ (reference sequence). V lost 1 base, J lost 4 bases, and 19 bases lay in between. In DNA, the CDR3 is TGTGCCAGCAGCTTAGTACAGACAGTCAGGCCCTCCTATGGCTACACCTTC. This translates into CASSLVQTVRPSYGYTF. Together with reference TRBV7-9 and TRBJ1-2, the CDR3 gives the full variable domain: DTGVSQNPRHKITKRGQNVTFRCDPISEHNRLYWYRQTLGQGPEFLTYFQNEAQLEKSRLLSDRFSAERPKGSFSTLEIQRTEQGDSAMYLCASSLVQTVRPSYGYTFGSGTRLTVV.

The chain recombines TRBV3-1 (or the pseudogene TRBV3-2) with TRBJ1-4, with D tentatively TRBD1 (6 bases). V lost 4 bases and J lost 7, with 19 bases in between. The germline V gene has CDR1 LGHDT and CDR2 YNNKEL (reference sequence). The CDR3 length is 16 residues. CDR3 protein: CASSPSVDSSGEKLFF. CDR3 nucleotide sequence: TGTGCCAGCAGCCCAAGTGTGGACAGTTCTGGTGAAAAACTGTTTTTT.

The chain couples TRBV28 to TRBJ1-2; 10 positions agree with TRBD1. V dropped 3 bases and J dropped 8; count of bases not matched to a gene: 9. Germline CDR1 and CDR2: MDHEN and SYDVKM. There are 15 residues in the CDR3. CDR3 DNA sequence: TGTGCCAGCAGTTTGCCGGGACAGGGGTCGTTCGGCTACACCTTC. This encodes CASSLPGQGSFGYTF.

The table lists this clone with a count of one. The CDR3 bases are TGTGCCGAAAAAAAGGGGAGGGAACTCTCTGGAAACACCATATATTTT. Translating gives CAEKKGRELSGNTIYF. The chain uses TRBV21-1 and TRBJ1-3. TRBV21-1 is a documented pseudogene. CDR3 length: 16 residues.

This chain links TRBV5-4 with TRBJ2-1, with TRBD2 identical over 8 bases. Germline CDR1 reads SGHNT; CDR2 reads YYREEE (reference sequence). J lost 4 bases, V lost 0 bases, and 3 bases had no gene match. The CDR3 runs to 15 residues. The CDR3 sequence: CASSLGAGVYNEQFF. CDR3 coding DNA: TGTGCCAGCAGCTTGGGAGCGGGGGTATACAATGAGCAGTTCTTC.

The gene calls are TRBV7-9 and TRBJ1-5; TRBD1 is a possible D gene (6 bases). The length of the CDR3 is 17 residues. The V gene lost 1 base and the J gene lost 1 base, with 14 bases spanning the gap. Germline CDR1 reads SEHNR; CDR2 reads FQNEAQ (reference sequence). In DNA form, the CDR3 reads TGTGCCAGCAGCTTAGTGGGCACAGGGTTGAGCAATCAGCCCCAGCATTTT. This sequence encodes CASSLVGTGLSNQPQHF.